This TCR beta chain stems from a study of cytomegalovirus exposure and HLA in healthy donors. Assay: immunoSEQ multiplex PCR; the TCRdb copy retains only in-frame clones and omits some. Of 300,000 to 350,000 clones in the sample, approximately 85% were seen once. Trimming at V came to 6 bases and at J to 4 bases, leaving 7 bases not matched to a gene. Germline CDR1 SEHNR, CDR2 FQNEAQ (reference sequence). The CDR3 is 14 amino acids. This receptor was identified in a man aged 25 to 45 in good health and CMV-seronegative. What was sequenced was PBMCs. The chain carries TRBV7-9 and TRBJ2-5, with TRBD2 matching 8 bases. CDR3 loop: CASSRGAGGETQYF. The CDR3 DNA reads TGTGCCAGCAGTAGGGGGGCGGGAGGAGAGACCCAGTACTTC.